These 25 T cell receptor beta chains were all obtained from the same sample, sequenced in a study of T cell changes during pregnancy in multiple sclerosis. Sequencing used immunoSEQ multiplex PCR; TCRdb keeps in-frame clones, though not all of them. The repertoire holds around 74,000 clones, 70% to 90% seen once, with less than 4% in the top ten. Sequencing was performed on peripheral blood, taken before pregnancy. Receptor source: a female donor with multiple sclerosis, enrolled in a pregnancy study.

This clone was recorded only once. V usage is TRBV6-5 and J usage is TRBJ2-7, with TRBD2 as a possible D gene (5 bases). CDR3 size: 13 residues. CDR1 is MNHEY and CDR2 is SVGAGI in the germline V gene. V lost 5 bases to trimming and J lost 2 bases, with 10 bases between them. The CDR3 DNA reads as TGTGCCAGCAGTCAAGCGGCTACCTACGAGCAGTACTTC. The encoded protein is CASSQAATYEQYF.

The CDR3 spells CASSLGGPSTDTQYF. The CDR3 DNA sequence: TGTGCCAGCAGCTTGGGGGGTCCTAGCACAGATACGCAGTATTTT. V is TRBV14 and J is TRBJ2-3, with D perhaps TRBD2 (6 bases). Trimming cost V 5 bases and J 0 bases, with 12 bases left between them. CDR3 length: 15 amino acids. In germline, CDR1 is SGHDN, CDR2 FVKESK.

The CDR3 DNA is TGTGCCAGCAGAAGACTAGCGGGAACCGGGGAGCTGTTTTTT. Its protein product is CASRRLAGTGELFF. The V gene is TRBV5-8, the J gene TRBJ2-2; 11 nucleotides match TRBD2. This CDR3 comprises 14 residues. V lost 5 bases and J lost 5; bases outside the gene matches: 2. Looked up from germline, CDR1 is SGHTS and CDR2 is YDEGEE. Full variable domain (outside the CDR3, taken from reference TRBV5-8 and TRBJ2-2): EAGVTQSPTHLIKTRGQQATLRCSPISGHTSVYWYQQALGLGLQFLLWYDEGEERNRGNFPPRFSGRQFPNYSSELNVNALELEDSALYLCASRRLAGTGELFFGEGSRLTVL.

This rearrangement joins TRBV11-2 to TRBJ1-4; 8 bases are shared with TRBD1. Germline-derived CDR1 and CDR2 are SGHAT and FQNNGV. This CDR3 has 17 amino acids. V was pared by 5 bases and J by 0 bases, with 8 bases of the junction left unmatched. The CDR3 spells CASSPRQGFTTNEKLFF. In DNA, the CDR3 is TGTGCCAGCAGCCCAAGACAGGGGTTCACAACTAATGAAAAACTGTTTTTT.

The V gene is TRBV14, the J gene TRBJ2-4; the match to TRBD1 covers 8 bases. The CDR3 loop spans 16 amino acids. Germline CDR1 is SGHDN and CDR2 is FVKESK. Unmatched junction bases numbered 6, after V lost 2 bases and J lost 3 bases. CDR3 sequence (DNA): TGTGCCAGCAGCCAACGGACAGGGCTGGTCAAAAACATTCAGTACTTC. Translating gives CASSQRTGLVKNIQYF.

The chain links TRBV2 to TRBJ1-5, with 8 nucleotides matching TRBD1. Trimming took 7 bases from V and 3 from J; bases not matched to a gene: 11. Germline CDR1 reads SNHLY; CDR2 reads FYNNEI. The CDR3 has 16 residues. The DNA of the CDR3 is TGTGCCAGCACCGGACGATCGGACAGGGACAATCAGCCCCAGCATTTT. This encodes CASTGRSDRDNQPQHF. The complete variable domain, with remaining parts taken from reference TRBV2 and TRBJ1-5, reads EPEVTQTPSHQVTQMGQEVILRCVPISNHLYFYWYRQILGQKVEFLVSFYNNEISEKSEIFDDQFSVERPDGSNFTLKIRSTKLEDSAMYFCASTGRSDRDNQPQHFGDGTRLSIL.

This chain links TRBV10-3 with TRBJ1-6; D is uncertain. The CDR3 consists of 13 residues. V gave up 6 bases and J gave up 5 bases, with 8 bases separating them. Germline CDR1 reads ENHRY; CDR2 reads SYGVKD. CDR3 residues: CAIRAINNSPLHF. DNA for the CDR3: TGTGCCATCAGAGCGATCAATAATTCACCCCTCCACTTT.

This clone has more than one count but fewer than ten. The chain links TRBV11-2 to TRBJ1-2; the match to TRBD1 covers 7 bases. The CDR3 length is 13 residues. Looked up from germline, CDR1 is SGHAT and CDR2 is FQNNGV. Germline trimming cut 5 bases from V and 7 bases from J; bases unmatched to any gene: 7. In DNA form, the CDR3 reads TGTGCCAGCAGCAGACGACAGGGAAGTGGCTACACCTTC. Translating it yields CASSRRQGSGYTF.

This sequence joins TRBV27 and TRBJ1-2; TRBD1 matches 7 bases. V dropped 3 bases and J dropped 8; count of bases not matched to a gene: 6. The CDR3 spans 13 residues. Germline V gene sequence: CDR1 MNHEY, CDR2 SMNVEV (reference sequence). The CDR3 region is CASSFRQGGGYTF. The CDR3 coding sequence is TGTGCCAGCAGTTTTCGACAGGGTGGCGGCTACACCTTC.

V gene TRBV9 combines with J gene TRBJ1-3, with D possibly being TRBD1 (5 bases). The CDR3 spans 16 residues. V shed 3 bases and J shed 0 bases, with 13 bases lying between them. Germline lookup yields CDR1 SGDLS and CDR2 YYNGEE. The CDR3 spells CASSARAGLSGNTIYF. The CDR3 bases are TGTGCCAGCAGCGCCCGAGCAGGGCTCTCTGGAAACACCATATATTTT.

This clone was observed a single time. The chain joins TRBV5-1 to TRBJ1-2; D remains unclear. V gave up 0 bases and J gave up 1 base, with 10 bases separating them. This CDR3 has 15 residues. The germline V gene has CDR1 SGHRS and CDR2 YFSETQ. This CDR3 is CASSLEWGVNYGYTF. DNA for the CDR3: TGCGCCAGCAGCTTGGAGTGGGGAGTTAACTATGGCTACACCTTC.

The rearrangement uses TRBV19 and TRBJ2-7, with TRBD1 as a possible D gene (6 bases). This CDR3 is built from 15 residues. Trimming took 5 bases from V and 2 from J, leaving 16 bases between them. Germline values: CDR1 LNHDA, CDR2 SQIVND (reference sequence). The CDR3 DNA follows: TGTGCCAGTAGTCCTCGGACAGCCCTTACCTACGAGCAGTACTTC. It encodes CASSPRTALTYEQYF.

The V call is TRBV30, the J call TRBJ2-3; D gene ambiguous. Trimming removed 1 base at V and 6 bases at J, with 8 bases between. This CDR3 region has 12 residues. Germline V gives CDR1 GTSNPN, CDR2 SVGIG (reference sequence). CDR3 in amino acids: CAWSATADTQYF. In nucleotides, the CDR3 is TGTGCCTGGAGTGCGACTGCGGATACGCAGTATTTT.

This rearrangement joins TRBV6-1 to TRBJ2-7; TRBD1 matches 12 bases. With V trimmed by 7 bases and J by 2 bases, 6 bases remained unmatched. Germline V gene lookup returns CDR1 MNHNS and CDR2 SASEGT. CDR3 length: 15 residues. CDR3 residues: CASTAGTGGTYEQYF. The CDR3 DNA is TGTGCCAGCACCGCCGGGACAGGGGGCACCTACGAGCAGTACTTC.

In DNA, the CDR3 is TGTGCCAGCAGCAACTCTATTGGGACATCAAATTCACCCCTCCACTTT. Its translation is CASSNSIGTSNSPLHF. The genes are TRBV9 and TRBJ1-6; the D gene is possibly TRBD1 (6 bases). V lost 4 bases to trimming and J lost 7 bases, with 18 bases between them. The CDR3 is made up of 16 amino acids. CDR1 and CDR2 (germline): SGDLS, YYNGEE.

The CDR3 sequence is CACMTGGDEQYF. In nucleotides, the CDR3 is TGTGCCTGCATGACAGGGGGCGACGAGCAGTACTTC. The chain uses TRBV30 and TRBJ2-7, with TRBD1 identical over 10 bases. The CDR3 has 12 residues. In germline, CDR1 is GTSNPN, CDR2 SVGIG (reference sequence). Trimming took 6 bases from V and 5 from J; bases not matched to a gene: 4.

This chain joins TRBV6-4 and TRBJ2-3; 12 nucleotides align to TRBD1. This CDR3 comprises 16 residues. Germline V gene lookup returns CDR1 MRHNA and CDR2 SNTAGT. V lost 0 bases, J lost 5 bases, and 3 bases stayed unmatched. CDR3 coding DNA: TGTGCCAGCAGTGACTCTGGGACAGGGGGCGTAGATACGCAGTATTTT. This sequence encodes CASSDSGTGGVDTQYF.

The J gene is TRBJ2-5, the V gene TRBV14; weak D call: TRBD1 (7 bases). CDR3 length: 13 residues. Trimming removed 3 bases at V and 5 bases at J, with 10 bases between. The germline CDR1 and CDR2 sequences are SGHDN and FVKESK. The CDR3 bases are TGTGCCAGCAGCCAGCCAGGGGGGGAGACCCAGTACTTC. As protein: CASSQPGGETQYF.

V and J are TRBV18 and TRBJ1-5, with TRBD1 as a possible D gene (6 bases). The V and J ends lost 5 bases and 0 bases respectively, with 8 bases between them. This CDR3 region has 14 residues. CDR1 and CDR2 from the germline V gene are KGHSH and LQKENI. CDR3 loop: CASSGTTSNQPQHF. CDR3 DNA: TGTGCCAGCTCAGGGACAACTAGCAATCAGCCCCAGCATTTT.

The V call is TRBV11-2, the J call TRBJ1-1; D is perhaps TRBD1 (5 bases). The V end was cut by 5 bases, the J end by 2 bases, with 15 bases between. There are 15 residues in the CDR3. The germline V gene has CDR1 SGHAT and CDR2 FQNNGV. The CDR3 region has the DNA TGTGCCAGCAGCCTTTTTCGACAGATCAACACTGAAGCTTTCTTT. Its protein is CASSLFRQINTEAFF.

The chain recombines TRBV5-5 with TRBJ2-3; D possibly corresponds to TRBD1 (7 bases). The ends were cut back, 1 base at V and 3 bases at J, with 12 bases in the middle. From germline, CDR1 is SGHKS and CDR2 YYEKEE (reference sequence). The CDR3 has 15 residues. In DNA form, the CDR3 reads TGTGCCAGCAGCTTGTGGGCAGGGGGGACAGATACGCAGTATTTT. It is translated as CASSLWAGGTDTQYF.

This rearrangement joins TRBV7-6 to TRBJ1-1; D is perhaps TRBD1 (6 bases). Germline V lookup: CDR1 SGHVS, CDR2 FNYEAQ. The CDR3 contains 14 residues. Trimming took 0 bases from V and 4 from J, leaving 9 bases between them. CDR3 residues: CASSLATRGTEAFF. DNA for the CDR3: TGTGCCAGCAGCTTAGCGACCAGGGGCACTGAAGCTTTCTTT.

The genes are TRBV29-1 and TRBJ1-4, with TRBD1 matching 11 bases. Germline V gene sequence: CDR1 SQVTM, CDR2 ANQGSEA. The ends lost 4 bases at V and 0 bases at J; junction bases unmatched: 7. This CDR3 has 17 residues. CDR3: CSVGKLGQGATNEKLFF. The CDR3, as DNA: TGCAGCGTTGGTAAACTGGGACAGGGGGCAACTAATGAAAAACTGTTTTTT. The entire variable domain, with the rest obtained from reference TRBV29-1 and TRBJ1-4, is as follows: SAVISQKPSRDICQRGTSLTIQCQVDSQVTMMFWYRQQPGQSLTLIATANQGSEATYESGFVIDKFPISRPNLTFSTLTVSNMSPEDSSIYLCSVGKLGQGATNEKLFFGSGTQLSVL.

J is TRBJ1-5 and V is TRBV19; unclear D gene. The V and J ends lost 7 bases and 7 bases respectively, with 11 bases between them. Germline CDR1 LNHDA, CDR2 SQIVND (reference sequence). This CDR3 contains 12 residues. The DNA of the CDR3 is TGTGCCAGTATGTCCGGGGTCCAGCCCCAGCATTTT. Its translation is CASMSGVQPQHF.

The CDR3: CASRASPAAVDTEAFF. Here the CDR3 DNA reads TGTGCCAGTAGAGCTAGTCCTGCGGCGGTGGACACTGAAGCTTTCTTT. The rearrangement uses TRBV19 and TRBJ1-1; unclear D gene. Germline values: CDR1 LNHDA, CDR2 SQIVND (reference sequence). This CDR3 comprises 16 residues. V was pared by 6 bases and J by 3 bases, with 20 bases between.